This TCR beta chain was profiled in a study of blood T cell repertoires in COVID-19. Study as a whole: Acute and convalescent COVID-19 samples came from the United States, Italy and Spain. PBMCs, B-cell-depleted T cells, or T cells were the source of the cDNA or gDNA that made up the material.

As processed by the authors: Estimation of nucleated cell counts relied on the amplification of reference gene primers. Some clones are missing from TCRdb's copy, which holds only in-frame ones; the method was immunoSEQ multiplex PCR. That table furnishes V, J and clone size, whereas the DNA furnished D and trimming. The sample has some 16,000 clones, roughly 82% seen once. The table lists this clone with a few counts. The germline V gene encodes CDR1 MGHRA and CDR2 YSYEKL. The CDR3 extends over 16 amino acids. Trimming cost V 0 bases and J 3 bases; bases outside gene matches: 4. Sequencing input: peripheral blood. This TCR was sampled from a man older than 75 with active COVID-19. The chain joins TRBV4-1 to TRBJ2-1, with 8 bases matching TRBD1. The CDR3 DNA reads as TGCGCCAGCAGCCAAGATCCGACAGGGGACTACAATGAGCAGTTCTTC. This sequence encodes CASSQDPTGDYNEQFF.